One sample yielded the 19 T cell receptor beta chains listed below, sequenced in a study of human T cells and chemical hapten exposure. The time point here: patch test 2, 6 weeks after DPC sensitization. Treatment defined: therapeutic diphenylcyclopropenone sensitization with weekly scalp DPC. TCRdb re-called the RACE reads through MiXCR, storing one row per CDR3 protein. This table holds around 50,000 distinct CDR3 sequences, 8.5% to 10% found once. The starting material was whole blood, obtained in connection with sensitization to the hapten diphenylcyclopropenone (DPC). Receptors originate from a woman aged 45-60 years with alopecia areata. Some clones in this sample may be carry-over from other donors' samples.

The V gene is TRBV6-5, the J gene TRBJ2-5, with 10 bases matching TRBD2. The germline gives CDR1 MNHEY, CDR2 SVGAGI. Trimming cost V 6 bases and J 1 base; bases outside gene matches: 5. The CDR3 loop spans 15 amino acids. DNA of the CDR3: TGTGCCAGCAGACGAGCGGGGGGGACCCAAGAGACCCAGTACTTC. It yields the protein CASRRAGGTQETQYF.

This clonotype was counted many times. The CDR3 DNA reads as TGTGCCAGCTCAGGACTAGCCGGGGGTGAGCAGTTCTTC. Protein product: CASSGLAGGEQFF. V gene TRBV9 combines with J gene TRBJ2-1, with TRBD2 matching over 8 bases. This CDR3 has 13 residues. The junction had 9 bases not matched to a gene; V was cut back by 7 bases and J by 9 bases. Germline values: CDR1 SGDLS, CDR2 YYNGEE.

This clonotype has at least ten counts. V is TRBV12-3 or TRBV12-4 and J is TRBJ2-3, with 8 bases that match TRBD1. V shed 4 bases, J shed 0 bases, and the junction held 15 bases outside the gene matches. This CDR3 has 19 residues. The CDR3 nucleotides are TGTGCCAGCAGTTCCCACGGACAGGGCCTAGACTCTAGCACAGATACGCAGTATTTT. Amino acids: CASSSHGQGLDSSTDTQYF.

The rearrangement joins TRBV29-1 to TRBJ2-1, with 10 nucleotides matching TRBD2. This CDR3 is built from 14 residues. V lost 3 bases and J lost 4; bases outside the gene matches: 3. Germline values: CDR1 SQVTM, CDR2 ANQGSEA. The CDR3 DNA sequence: TGCAGCGTTGAGGGACTAGCGCTTTACAATGAGCAGTTCTTC. As protein: CSVEGLALYNEQFF.

This chain connects TRBV20-1 to TRBJ2-7; the D is unclear. This CDR3 contains 14 residues. Germline CDR1 DFQATT, CDR2 SNEGSKA (reference sequence). Trimming removed 5 bases at V and 2 bases at J, with 16 bases between. This CDR3 is CSASPILVTYEQYF. CDR3 nucleotides: TGCAGTGCTTCTCCAATCTTAGTTACCTACGAGCAGTACTTC.

This clonotype was found a few times. Its ends do not fully match the called genes, so a read error is possible. J is TRBJ1-2 and V is TRBV7-6; 11 bases line up with TRBD1. Germline lookup yields CDR1 SGHVS and CDR2 FNYEAQ. The CDR3 totals 16 residues. DNA for the CDR3: TGTGCCAGCAGTTTAGGACAGGGGGCGCTTTCCTATGGCTACACCTTC. Translating it yields CASSLGQGALSYGYTF.

J is TRBJ2-7 and V is TRBV6-2 or TRBV6-3; D call uncertain. The CDR3 has 18 amino acids. CDR1 is MNHEY, CDR2 SVGEGT, per germline. Trimming left V 0 bases short and J 7 bases short, with 25 bases between. The CDR3 bases are TGTGCCAGCAGTTACTCTAATAAGGTGACGTCTAGGCTGTGGGAGCAGTACTTC. This translates into CASSYSNKVTSRLWEQYF.

This clonotype occurred a few times. The chain carries TRBV29-1 and TRBJ2-3; D remains unclear. V was trimmed by 3 bases and J by 4 bases, leaving 17 bases between them. From germline, CDR1 is SQVTM and CDR2 ANQGSEA. This CDR3 comprises 15 residues. The CDR3 loop is CSVDSSATLPDTQYF. CDR3 DNA sequence: TGCAGCGTTGATTCGTCGGCTACCCTCCCAGATACGCAGTATTTT.

This clonotype came up a few times. The CDR3, as DNA: TGTGCCAGCAGCTCCCGGACAGAGAACACCTACGAGCAGTACTTC. This sequence encodes CASSSRTENTYEQYF. The chain employs TRBV5-6 and TRBJ2-7; TRBD1 is a possible D gene (6 bases). Trimming removed 3 bases from V and 2 bases from J, with 15 bases in between. Looked up from germline, CDR1 is SGHDT and CDR2 is YYEEEE. This CDR3 spans 15 amino acids.

The sample holds many counts of this clonotype. The chain links TRBV19 to TRBJ1-5; TRBD1 agrees at 8 bases. Germline loops: CDR1 LNHDA, CDR2 SQIVND (reference sequence). This CDR3 region has 16 residues. After removal of 4 bases from V and 4 bases from J, the junction contained 9 bases not matched to a gene. The DNA for the CDR3 is TGTGCCAGTAGTAAAGCGGGACAGGTTTTTAATCAGCCCCAGCATTTT. It codes for CASSKAGQVFNQPQHF.

This clonotype was recorded a few times. The chain links TRBV27 to TRBJ2-2; possible D gene TRBD2, 5 bases. With 3 bases removed from V and 5 bases from J, the gap between germline ends came to 7 bases. Germline CDR1 reads MNHEY; CDR2 reads SMNVEV (reference sequence). This CDR3 has 13 amino acids. The CDR3, as DNA: TGTGCCAGCAGTTTCTCGGGGACCGGGGAGCTGTTTTTT. Translated, it gives CASSFSGTGELFF.

This clonotype was counted ten times or more. The chain has TRBV11-2 and TRBJ2-2; no firm D call. This CDR3 spans 15 amino acids. Germline CDR1 reads SGHAT; CDR2 reads FQNNGV. V lost 1 base, J lost 4 bases, and 10 bases lay in between. CDR3 nucleotide sequence: TGTGCCAGCAGCTTAGGATTTGGGGTCACCGGGGAGCTGTTTTTT. Translated, it gives CASSLGFGVTGELFF.

This clonotype was picked up many times. The chain couples TRBV29-1 to TRBJ1-2; tentatively, D is TRBD1 (5 bases). Germline V gene sequence: CDR1 SQVTM, CDR2 ANQGSEA. The length of the CDR3 is 12 residues. V was pared by 2 bases and J by 4 bases, with 8 bases between. For the CDR3, the DNA is TGCAGCGTTGAATGGGGGATCTATGGCTACACCTTC. It is translated as CSVEWGIYGYTF.

The chain carries TRBV3-1 and TRBJ1-5; D is possibly TRBD1 (5 bases). CDR1 LGHDT and CDR2 YNNKEL come from the germline V gene (reference sequence). The CDR3 spans 17 residues. Trimming removed 0 bases at V and 5 bases at J, with 17 bases between. CDR3 amino acids: CASSQDRGYRVDQPQHF. CDR3 sequence (DNA): TGTGCCAGCAGCCAAGATCGGGGCTATAGGGTGGATCAGCCCCAGCATTTT.

This clonotype was picked up a small number of times. The V call is TRBV7-9, the J call TRBJ2-3, with D tentatively TRBD1 (5 bases). Germline V gives CDR1 SEHNR, CDR2 FQNEAQ (reference sequence). The germline V and J ends were trimmed by 3 bases and 12 bases, with 13 bases remaining between them. This CDR3 has 12 residues. The CDR3 spells CASSLQGTYQYF. As DNA, the CDR3 is TGTGCCAGCAGCTTGCAGGGCACGTATCAGTATTTT. The full variable domain, its missing parts supplied by reference TRBV7-9 and TRBJ2-3, is DTGVSQNPRHKITKRGQNVTFRCDPISEHNRLYWYRQTLGQGPEFLTYFQNEAQLEKSRLLSDRFSAERPKGSFSTLEIQRTEQGDSAMYLCASSLQGTYQYFGPGTRLTVL.

This clonotype has a handful of counts. The chain uses TRBV20-1 and TRBJ2-7; 9 bases match TRBD1. This CDR3 spans 13 amino acids. V gave up 6 bases and J gave up 5 bases; unmatched junction bases: 8. CDR1 and CDR2 (germline): DFQATT, SNEGSKA (reference sequence). The CDR3 DNA is TGCAGTGCGACAGACGGGACAGGGAACGAGCAGTACTTC. The encoded protein is CSATDGTGNEQYF.

The sample holds a few counts of this clonotype. The rearrangement links TRBV28 to TRBJ2-7; 9 bases map to TRBD1. The germline CDR1 and CDR2 sequences are MDHEN and SYDVKM. This CDR3 has 13 amino acids. With 6 bases clipped from V and 4 bases from J, the junction kept 4 bases outside the gene matches. DNA of the CDR3: TGTGCCAGCAGGAACAGGGGGCTATACGAGCAGTACTTC. Translated, it gives CASRNRGLYEQYF.

This clonotype was recorded many times. This chain links TRBV28 with TRBJ2-1, with TRBD1 matching over 11 bases. The CDR3 length is 12 residues. V lost 3 bases to trimming and J lost 15 bases; unmatched junction nucleotides: 4. Germline loops: CDR1 MDHEN, CDR2 SYDVKM. This CDR3 reads CASSLSGTGGFF. The CDR3 DNA follows: TGTGCCAGCAGTTTGTCCGGGACAGGGGGGTTCTTC. The complete variable domain, with remaining parts taken from reference TRBV28 and TRBJ2-1, reads DVKVTQSSRYLVKRTGEKVFLECVQDMDHENMFWYRQDPGLGLRLIYFSYDVKMKEKGDIPEGYSVSREKKERFSLILESASTNQTSMYLCASSLSGTGGFFGPGTRLTVL.

The rearrangement uses TRBV10-2 and TRBJ2-3, with 9 bases that match TRBD1. Trimming cost V 8 bases and J 11 bases; bases outside gene matches: 5. Germline-derived CDR1 and CDR2 are WSHSY and SAAADI. This CDR3 has 11 amino acids. Here the CDR3 reads CASSTGGRQYF. CDR3 in DNA: TGCGCCAGCTCGACAGGGGGGAGGCAGTATTTT.